This TCR beta chain was identified in a study of T cell responses to AZD1222 COVID-19 vaccine. General observations from the study: No repertoire was sampled before or during the peak T cell response, only after it.

Comments on this clone: The antigen is not known.

Trimming removed 2 bases from V and 10 bases from J, with 12 bases in between. In germline, CDR1 is SGHDT, CDR2 YYEEEE. The CDR3 covers 12 residues. The repertoire was sequenced with immunoSEQ multiplex PCR; TCRdb's copy has only in-frame clones and lacks some. The data contain over 100,000 clones, around 84% of them singletons. The chain has TRBV5-6 and TRBJ1-1; no reliable D call. The origin of this receptor is an adult in good health. The sequencing used peripheral blood, collected on day 0 of AZD1222 vaccination. The CDR3 is CASSLGPGGAFF. In nucleotides, the CDR3 is TGTGCCAGCAGCTTAGGGCCCGGAGGAGCTTTCTTT.